Following are 24 T cell receptor beta chains from one sample sequenced in a study of blood T cell repertoires in COVID-19. Repertoires were generated with immunoSEQ multiplex PCR, while TCRdb's copy carries only in-frame clones and drops some. This sample has some 87,000 clones, with less than 85% found just once. The material sequenced was peripheral blood. The receptors stem from a human donor in a cohort sampled during active COVID-19.

The V call is TRBV6-4, the J call TRBJ2-7; 9 nucleotides agree with TRBD2. From germline, CDR1 is MRHNA and CDR2 SNTAGT. CDR3 length: 13 amino acids. Here the CDR3 reads CAEGTSSVYEQYF. CDR3 coding DNA: TGTGCAGAGGGGACTAGCTCGGTCTACGAGCAGTACTTC.

This chain uses TRBV19 with TRBJ2-2, with 7 bases aligning to TRBD2. With V trimmed by 10 bases and J by 0 bases, 14 bases remained unmatched. From germline, CDR1 is LNHDA and CDR2 SQIVND (reference sequence). The CDR3 is 17 residues long. Here the CDR3 DNA reads TGTGCCACGAACCGACTGCCCGGACTAGCGAACACCGGGGAGCTGTTTTTT. It specifies CATNRLPGLANTGELFF.

The chain uses TRBV5-1 and TRBJ2-7; 13 bases agree with TRBD2. CDR1 and CDR2 from the germline V gene are SGHRS and YFSETQ. The J segment lost 4 bases and the V segment lost 5 bases, leaving 12 bases of the junction unmatched. The CDR3 consists of 17 residues. CDR3 region: CASSDGTSGRAGYEQYF. CDR3 nucleotide sequence: TGCGCCAGCAGTGATGGAACTAGCGGGAGGGCCGGATACGAGCAGTACTTC.

The chain couples TRBV5-6 to TRBJ1-4; 7 bases match TRBD1. The CDR3 covers 16 residues. CDR1 and CDR2 (germline): SGHDT, YYEEEE. Losses at the gene ends were 4 bases for V and 4 bases for J; bases not matched to a gene: 10. Here the CDR3 reads CASSRDTGANNEKLFF. In nucleotides, the CDR3 is TGTGCCAGCAGCCGTGATACAGGGGCGAATAATGAAAAACTGTTTTTT.

The count of this clone is one. The rearrangement uses TRBV24-1 and TRBJ1-2; D ambiguous. There are 14 residues in the CDR3. V dropped 3 bases and J dropped 2 bases, with 9 bases sitting between them. Germline V lookup: CDR1 KGHDR, CDR2 SFDVKD. This chain's CDR3 is CATSDKSSNYGYTF. As DNA, the CDR3 is TGTGCCACCAGTGATAAATCATCCAACTATGGCTACACCTTC.

The genes are TRBV6-2 or TRBV6-3 and TRBJ2-7; tentative D call: TRBD2 (6 bases). Germline values: CDR1 MNHEY, CDR2 SVGEGT. V was clipped by 2 bases and J by 4 bases, with 12 bases between them. The CDR3 extends over 14 amino acids. Here the CDR3 reads CASSYRAGPYEQYF. In DNA form, the CDR3 reads TGTGCCAGCAGTTACAGGGCGGGGCCATACGAGCAGTACTTC.

This chain links TRBV20-1 with TRBJ2-3; 11 bases are a match to TRBD2. This CDR3 has 16 residues. Germline CDR1 DFQATT, CDR2 SNEGSKA (reference sequence). V lost 3 bases to trimming and J lost 3 bases; unmatched junction nucleotides: 8. This CDR3 is CSASRYASGRTDTQYF. The CDR3 DNA sequence: TGCAGTGCTAGTCGCTACGCTAGCGGGAGGACAGATACGCAGTATTTT.

This rearrangement joins TRBV19 to TRBJ2-7; D is uncertain. The CDR3 totals 14 residues. Germline CDR1 LNHDA, CDR2 SQIVND (reference sequence). V was pared by 1 base and J by 1 base, with 8 bases between. The CDR3 loop is CASSIGATSYEQYF. DNA of the CDR3: TGTGCCAGTAGTATAGGGGCCACGTCCTACGAGCAGTACTTC.

The chain recombines TRBV6-6 with TRBJ2-7; D ambiguous. The V gene lost 4 bases and the J gene lost 1 base, with 8 bases spanning the gap. Germline V lookup: CDR1 MNHNY, CDR2 SVGAGI (reference sequence). CDR3 size: 13 residues. CDR3 in DNA: TGTGCCAGCAGTTTCGGGTTGTCCTACGAGCAGTACTTC. This sequence encodes CASSFGLSYEQYF.

V and J are TRBV6-1 and TRBJ2-3, with D possibly being TRBD2 (5 bases). Germline V lookup: CDR1 MNHNS, CDR2 SASEGT. The CDR3 consists of 15 residues. Trimming stripped 2 bases from V and 0 bases from J, with 9 bases between. CDR3 in amino acids: CASSERGSSTDTQYF. CDR3 in DNA: TGTGCCAGCAGTGAAAGAGGGTCCAGCACAGATACGCAGTATTTT.

J is TRBJ1-2 and V is TRBV19; 8 nucleotides agree with TRBD1. Germline CDR1 and CDR2: LNHDA and SQIVND (reference sequence). Unmatched junction bases numbered 11, after V lost 4 bases and J lost 4 bases. This CDR3 has 16 residues. CDR3 in DNA: TGTGCCAGTAGTAGCAAGACAGGGGTGGAGATCTATGGCTACACCTTC. It translates to CASSSKTGVEIYGYTF.

A single count supports this clone. This chain links TRBV7-9 with TRBJ2-3, with 9 bases matching TRBD2. CDR1 is SEHNR, CDR2 FQNEAQ, per germline (reference sequence). Trimming cost V 3 bases and J 1 base; bases outside gene matches: 5. This CDR3 region has 16 residues. The CDR3 nucleotides are TGTGCCAGCAGCTTTCCTAGCGGGACCGGCACAGATACGCAGTATTTT. Encoded protein: CASSFPSGTGTDTQYF.

The chain couples TRBV7-6 to TRBJ2-1, with 10 positions matching TRBD2. Germline lookup yields CDR1 SGHVS and CDR2 FNYEAQ. The length of the CDR3 is 15 residues. Germline trimming cut 0 bases from V and 9 bases from J; bases unmatched to any gene: 5. In nucleotides, the CDR3 is TGTGCCAGCAGCTTAGCGCGGCTAGCGGGGGTTGAGCAGTTCTTC. Its translation is CASSLARLAGVEQFF.

The chain couples TRBV5-1 to TRBJ2-5; D is possibly TRBD2 (5 bases). The CDR3 loop spans 14 amino acids. Germline values: CDR1 SGHRS, CDR2 YFSETQ. The V gene lost 0 bases and the J gene lost 5 bases, with 11 bases spanning the gap. CDR3 nucleotide sequence: TGCGCCAGCAGCTTGGCTTCGGGAAGTGAGACCCAGTACTTC. Translated: CASSLASGSETQYF.

The gene calls are TRBV27 and TRBJ2-7, with 7 positions matching TRBD2. Unmatched junction bases numbered 10, after V lost 8 bases and J lost 0 bases. The CDR3 loop spans 15 amino acids. The germline V gene has CDR1 MNHEY and CDR2 SMNVEV (reference sequence). As DNA, the CDR3 is TGTGCCAGCGGGGGGAGCGGGGCCTCCTCCTACGAGCAGTACTTC. As protein: CASGGSGASSYEQYF.

The rearrangement uses TRBV6-5 and TRBJ1-2, with 9 bases aligning to TRBD1. The CDR3 runs 15 residues. Germline trimming cut 2 bases from V and 4 bases from J; bases unmatched to any gene: 5. Germline CDR1 and CDR2: MNHEY and SVGAGI. The CDR3, as DNA: TGTGCCAGCAGTTACGGACAGGGGTTAAGCTATGGCTACACCTTC. Translated, it gives CASSYGQGLSYGYTF.

This sequence joins TRBV19 and TRBJ1-1; TRBD1 agrees at 8 bases. Germline CDR1 reads LNHDA; CDR2 reads SQIVND (reference sequence). The CDR3 is 17 residues long. J was trimmed by 4 bases and V by 2 bases; bases with no gene match: 12. The CDR3 reads CASSISLWTGMGTEAFF. CDR3 coding DNA: TGTGCCAGTAGTATATCCCTCTGGACAGGGATGGGCACTGAAGCTTTCTTT.

The chain recombines TRBV3-1 (or the pseudogene TRBV3-2) with TRBJ2-1; TRBD1 aligns across 11 bases. Trimming cost V 4 bases and J 4 bases; bases outside gene matches: 6. In germline, CDR1 is LGHDT, CDR2 YNNKEL (reference sequence). This CDR3 spans 16 amino acids. This chain's CDR3 is CASSPRTGGFYNEQFF. In DNA form, the CDR3 reads TGTGCCAGCAGCCCCAGGACAGGGGGCTTTTACAATGAGCAGTTCTTC.

V and J are TRBV3-1 (or the pseudogene TRBV3-2) and TRBJ1-5; TRBD1 might be the D (5 bases). Germline lookup yields CDR1 LGHDT and CDR2 YNNKEL (reference sequence). V was trimmed by 0 bases and J by 6 bases, leaving 12 bases between them. The CDR3 extends over 15 amino acids. The CDR3 loop is CASSQDVGGGQPQHF. The CDR3 bases are TGTGCCAGCAGCCAAGATGTCGGGGGTGGTCAGCCCCAGCATTTT.

This chain joins TRBV5-6 and TRBJ2-7, with D unresolved. Trimming took 3 bases from V and 2 from J, leaving 12 bases between them. The CDR3 consists of 14 residues. Germline CDR1 and CDR2: SGHDT and YYEEEE. CDR3 nucleotides: TGTGCCAGCAGCTCGATGGCAGTACCCTACGAGCAGTACTTC. It is translated as CASSSMAVPYEQYF.

The V and J genes are TRBV18 and TRBJ2-7, with 7 bases lining up with TRBD1. Germline V gene data show CDR1 as KGHSH and CDR2 as LQKENI. This CDR3 is built from 15 residues. Trimming removed 0 bases from V and 6 bases from J; junction bases left unmatched: 8. CDR3 in DNA: TGTGCCAGCTCACCACCTGCAAGGGGGCAAGGCGAGCAGTACTTC. Residues: CASSPPARGQGEQYF.

This chain uses TRBV10-3 with TRBJ2-3, with 10 nucleotides matching TRBD2. The CDR3 extends over 18 amino acids. J lost 4 bases, V lost 0 bases, and 10 bases had no gene match. Germline CDR1 is ENHRY and CDR2 is SYGVKD. The CDR3 DNA reads TGTGCCATCAGTGAGTCGAGCGGGAGGGCCTTTAGTGCAGATACGCAGTATTTT. It is translated as CAISESSGRAFSADTQYF.

The rearrangement links TRBV6-5 to TRBJ2-3; 7 bases agree with TRBD1. CDR3 length: 14 amino acids. Trimming at V came to 2 bases and at J to 10 bases, leaving 9 bases not matched to a gene. Germline values: CDR1 MNHEY, CDR2 SVGAGI. Written as DNA, the CDR3 is TGTGCCAGCAGTTACGAGGGGGCAAGTAACCCGCAGTATTTT. Its translation is CASSYEGASNPQYF.

This chain uses TRBV6-1 with TRBJ2-7; 11 bases agree with TRBD1. Trimming removed 4 bases from V and 3 bases from J; junction bases left unmatched: 8. The CDR3 has 16 residues. Germline V gene lookup returns CDR1 MNHNS and CDR2 SASEGT. The CDR3 protein is CASSGGQGAFRYEQYF. In DNA form, the CDR3 reads TGTGCCAGCAGTGGCGGACAGGGGGCTTTTCGCTACGAGCAGTACTTC.